This entry is about one TCR beta chain. The CDR3 is made up of 15 amino acids. Between the trimmed V and J ends, which lost 6 bases and 4 bases, there was a span of 18 bases. The V gene's germline CDR1 is SGHDN and CDR2 FVKESK. Clones were sequenced by immunoSEQ multiplex PCR, and TCRdb holds only the in-frame ones, with some missing. The sample has tens of thousands of clones, about 90% seen once. The record originates from a study of OX40 agonist ivuxolimab in advanced cancers. Study at large: Ivuxolimab, an agonistic anti-OX40 (CD134) antibody, was given to patients. Patients were roughly 83% male with ages about 20 to 79, mean 60.

This specimen consisted of CD4+ or CD8+ T cells sorted from blood, obtained in a trial of the OX40 agonist ivuxolimab. This TCR was recovered from an adult with an advanced solid tumor such as melanoma, head and neck, liver or kidney cancer. V and J are TRBV14 and TRBJ1-1; D gene ambiguous. CDR3 bases: TGTGCCAGCAGGGATATCGGGGATGCGGTCACTGAAGCTTTCTTT. It encodes CASRDIGDAVTEAFF. Complete variable domain (other parts from reference TRBV14 and TRBJ1-1): EAGVTQFPSHSVIEKGQTVTLRCDPISGHDNLYWYRRVMGKEIKFLLHFVKESKQDESGMPNNRFLAERTGGTYSTLKVQPAELEDSGVYFCASRDIGDAVTEAFFGQGTRLTVV.